This T cell receptor (beta chain) emerged from a study of control samples from healthy donors and cancer patients. A few counts support this clone. The assay was immunoSEQ multiplex PCR, and TCRdb's table has in-frame clones only and misses some. The data show about 140,000 clones, with about 86% seen just once and under 2% held by the top ten. V was trimmed by 2 bases and J by 0 bases, leaving 14 bases between them. This CDR3 region has 18 residues. Germline V lookup: CDR1 MGHRA, CDR2 YSYEKL. Source material: blood. The clonotype was recovered from a man between 18 and 29 years old in good health. The chain employs TRBV4-1 and TRBJ2-6; tentatively, D is TRBD1 (5 bases). The CDR3 sequence is CASSQLDMGFSGANVLTF. The CDR3 DNA is TGCGCCAGCAGCCAACTGGACATGGGCTTCTCTGGGGCCAACGTCCTGACTTTC.